This T cell receptor beta chain was observed in a study of blood T cell repertoires in COVID-19. Study summary: There were acute and convalescent COVID-19 samples, and they came from the United States, Italy and Spain. T cells, B-cell-depleted T cells, or PBMCs supplied cDNA or gDNA.

Original processing notes: Using reference gene primer amplification, nucleated cell counts were estimated. Using immunoSEQ multiplex PCR, the repertoire was profiled, and TCRdb retains in-frame clones only, with some absent. V, J and clone size are those of that table, while D and trimming were read from the DNA. This table has roughly 160,000 clones, under 90% appearing once. The sequenced material came from peripheral blood. This receptor was taken from a woman at least 80 years old with acute or convalescent COVID-19.

CDR3 amino acids: CASSYGTDLFSYEQYF. The CDR3 nucleotides read TGTGCCAGCAGTTATGGGACAGATCTATTCTCCTACGAGCAGTACTTC. The chain is built from TRBV6-2 or TRBV6-3 and TRBJ2-7; TRBD1 agrees at 7 bases. Germline CDR1 and CDR2: MNHEY and SVGEGT. Trimming cost V 3 bases and J 0 bases; bases outside gene matches: 8. This CDR3 has 16 residues.